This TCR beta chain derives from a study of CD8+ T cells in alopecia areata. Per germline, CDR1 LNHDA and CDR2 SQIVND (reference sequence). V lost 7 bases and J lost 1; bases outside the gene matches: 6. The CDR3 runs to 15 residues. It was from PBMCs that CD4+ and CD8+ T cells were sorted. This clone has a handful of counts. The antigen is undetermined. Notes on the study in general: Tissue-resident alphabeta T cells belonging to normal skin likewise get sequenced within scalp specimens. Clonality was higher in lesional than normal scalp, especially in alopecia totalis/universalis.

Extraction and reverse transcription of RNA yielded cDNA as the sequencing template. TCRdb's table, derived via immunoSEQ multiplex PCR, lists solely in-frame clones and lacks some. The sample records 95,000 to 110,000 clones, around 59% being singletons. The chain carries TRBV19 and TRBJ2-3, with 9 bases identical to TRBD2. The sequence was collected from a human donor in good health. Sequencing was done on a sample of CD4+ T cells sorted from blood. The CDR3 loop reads CASTLSGGGTDTQYF. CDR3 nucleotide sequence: TGTGCCAGTACTCTTAGCGGGGGCGGCACAGATACGCAGTATTTT.